The 4 T cell receptor beta chains below come from one sample, sequenced in a study of T cells in women clearing cervical HPV infection. Assay used: immunoSEQ multiplex PCR; TCRdb lists only in-frame clones, some missing. The sample data list roughly 30,000 clones. Input material: blood buffy coat. The receptors originated from a woman aged 18 to 75 with a cervical HPV16 infection that either progressed to CIN3+ or cleared (not recorded which).

Remarks on this clone: The read comes to an end 3 residues before the CDR3 does, leaving the germline J gene to fill in the end. The gene calls are TRBV14 and TRBJ2-7; 12 bases map to TRBD2. V shed 4 bases, J shed 5 bases, and the junction held 9 bases outside the gene matches. The germline CDR1 and CDR2 sequences are SGHDN and FVKESK. This CDR3 is 16 amino acids long. The part of the CDR3 DNA that was read is TGTGCCAGCAGCCCCACCCCTAGCGGGGGGGCACACGAG. It encodes CASSPTPSGGAHE. The entire CDR3 protein reads CASSPTPSGGAHEQYF.

In the case of this clone: The read ends 3 residues before the CDR3 terminus; that terminus is restored from the germline J gene. The chain carries TRBV23-1 and TRBJ1-2; D is possibly TRBD1 (6 bases). TRBV23-1 is noted as an ORF with a role that remains uncertain. This CDR3 spans 16 amino acids. V was pared by 3 bases and J by 3 bases, with 17 bases between. CDR3 sequence reads: CASSQDSGQVDYGYTF. CDR3 bases read: TGCGCCAGCAGTCAGGACAGTGGGCAGGTTGACTATGGC.

Notes on this clone: The CDR3 is cut off 3 residues early in the read; its end comes from the germline J gene. The rearrangement uses TRBV9 and TRBJ1-2, with D maybe TRBD1 (6 bases). V was cut by 0 bases and J by 1 base, with 13 bases left in between. Germline V gene sequence: CDR1 SGDLS, CDR2 YYNGEE. This CDR3 contains 16 residues. CDR3 bases read: TGTGCCAGCAGCGTAGCCCGGGACACGGATAACTATGGC. This codes for CASSVARDTDNYG. The whole CDR3 is CASSVARDTDNYGYTF.

Concerning this clone itself: The read terminates 3 residues before the CDR3 end, so the remaining end is supplied by the germline J gene. This chain uses TRBV5-1 with TRBJ1-5, with 9 positions matching TRBD1. The V gene end was trimmed by 8 bases and the J gene end by 3 bases; junction bases not matched to a gene: 12. The CDR3 consists of 16 residues. Germline CDR1 reads SGHRS; CDR2 reads YFSETQ. The CDR3 loop reads CARDRDREYDNQPQHF. The sequenced part of the CDR3 DNA is TGCGCCAGGGATCGGGACAGGGAGTATGACAATCAGCCC.